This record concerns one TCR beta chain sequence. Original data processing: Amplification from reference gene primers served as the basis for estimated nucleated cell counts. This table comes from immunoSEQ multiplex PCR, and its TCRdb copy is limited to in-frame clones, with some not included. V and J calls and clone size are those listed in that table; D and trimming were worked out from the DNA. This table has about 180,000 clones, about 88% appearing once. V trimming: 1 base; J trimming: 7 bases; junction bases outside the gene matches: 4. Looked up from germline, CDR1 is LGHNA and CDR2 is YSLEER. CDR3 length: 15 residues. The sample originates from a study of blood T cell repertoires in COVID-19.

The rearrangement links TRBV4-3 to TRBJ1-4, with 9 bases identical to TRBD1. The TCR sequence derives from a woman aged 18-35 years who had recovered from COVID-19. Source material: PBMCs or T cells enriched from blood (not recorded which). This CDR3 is CASSQGTGAAEKLFF. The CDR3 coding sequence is TGCGCCAGCAGCCAAGGGACAGGGGCTGCTGAAAAACTGTTTTTT.